What follows are 20 T cell receptor beta chains derived from one specimen sequenced in a study of control samples from healthy donors and cancer patients. The repertoire was sequenced with immunoSEQ multiplex PCR; TCRdb's copy has only in-frame clones and lacks some. The table lists approximately 150,000 clones, around nine tenths of them singletons. The source material was blood. These receptors were obtained from a woman between 25 and 40 years old in good health.

This chain connects TRBV28 to TRBJ1-5, with unresolved D. The length of the CDR3 is 15 residues. The germline V and J ends were trimmed by 2 bases and 1 base, with 9 bases remaining between them. CDR1 MDHEN and CDR2 SYDVKM come from the germline V gene. As DNA, the CDR3 is TGTGCCAGCAGTTTAGGGGTTTTGAGCAATCAGCCCCAGCATTTT. As protein: CASSLGVLSNQPQHF.

Note on this clone: This same CDR3 is encoded by further DNA sequences in the sample. The chain is built from TRBV24-1 and TRBJ1-5, with D perhaps matching TRBD1 (5 bases). The germline V gene has CDR1 KGHDR and CDR2 SFDVKD. This CDR3 region has 15 residues. Between the trimmed V and J ends, which lost 2 bases and 0 bases, there was a span of 7 bases. This CDR3 is CATSDSRGSNQPQHF. The CDR3 DNA reads as TGTGCCACCAGTGATTCAAGGGGTAGCAATCAGCCCCAGCATTTT.

This clone appeared once. The chain links TRBV6-5 to TRBJ2-7; TRBD1 matches 9 bases. Germline assignment: CDR1 MNHEY and CDR2 SVGAGI. V shed 2 bases, J shed 6 bases, and the junction held 5 bases outside the gene matches. This CDR3 spans 14 amino acids. Here the CDR3 reads CASSYGTGRGEQYF. DNA of the CDR3: TGTGCCAGCAGTTACGGGACAGGGAGGGGCGAGCAGTACTTC.

This clone came up once. The chain carries TRBV7-3 and TRBJ2-1, with D hard to call. This CDR3 has 13 residues. The V gene's germline CDR1 is SGHTA and CDR2 FQGTGA. Trimming removed 2 bases from V and 0 bases from J, with 2 bases in between. The CDR3 coding sequence is TGTGCCAGCAGCTTATTCTCCTACAATGAGCAGTTCTTC. Protein sequence: CASSLFSYNEQFF.

The gene calls are TRBV6-6 and TRBJ1-3, with D perhaps TRBD1 (6 bases). The CDR3 is 13 residues long. Trimming left V 10 bases short and J 1 base short, with 11 bases between. Germline CDR1 and CDR2: MNHNY and SVGAGI (reference sequence). The CDR3 coding sequence is TGTGCCACCTCAGGGGAATCTGGAAACACCATATATTTT. Its translation: CATSGESGNTIYF.

The V and J genes are TRBV28 and TRBJ1-3; D unclear. Per the germline V gene, CDR1 is MDHEN and CDR2 is SYDVKM. This CDR3 is built from 13 residues. V lost 6 bases and J 7 bases, leaving 13 bases between the germline ends. CDR3 in DNA: TGTGCCAGCAGCCTCCTGGTCGGCAACACCATATATTTT. It is translated as CASSLLVGNTIYF.

The chain couples TRBV9 to TRBJ2-1, with 9 bases aligning to TRBD1. Germline V gene sequence: CDR1 SGDLS, CDR2 YYNGEE. The CDR3 is made up of 13 amino acids. V lost 2 bases and J lost 6; bases outside the gene matches: 0. This CDR3 is CASSVGQGNEQFF. The CDR3 DNA reads as TGTGCCAGCAGCGTGGGACAGGGCAATGAGCAGTTCTTC. Based on the CDR3 plus reference TRBV9 and TRBJ2-1, the full variable domain is DSGVTQTPKHLITATGQRVTLRCSPRSGDLSVYWYQQSLDQGLQFLIQYYNGEERAKGNILERFSAQQFPDLHSELNLSSLELGDSALYFCASSVGQGNEQFFGPGTRLTVL.

The chain combines TRBV7-9 with TRBJ1-3; the D is unclear. V shed 0 bases and J shed 0 bases, with 12 bases lying between them. Germline V gene lookup returns CDR1 SEHNR and CDR2 FQNEAQ (reference sequence). The CDR3 is 17 amino acids. The CDR3 coding sequence is TGTGCCAGCAGCTTAGCGTACCGACAAGCCTCTGGAAACACCATATATTTT. This gives the protein CASSLAYRQASGNTIYF.

The chain uses TRBV14 and TRBJ2-1, with 7 bases that match TRBD2. This CDR3 region has 12 residues. Per the germline V gene, CDR1 is SGHDN and CDR2 is FVKESK. V lost 3 bases, J lost 12 bases, and 5 bases stayed unmatched. CDR3 sequence (DNA): TGTGCCAGCAGCCAGGGAGGGCGATCGCAGTTCTTC. Amino acids: CASSQGGRSQFF.

The V call is TRBV19, the J call TRBJ2-1, with 10 bases lining up with TRBD1. Germline V gene sequence: CDR1 LNHDA, CDR2 SQIVND (reference sequence). The CDR3 has 16 residues. After removal of 7 bases from V and 7 bases from J, the junction contained 13 bases not matched to a gene. CDR3 DNA: TGTGCCAGTAACCCTATCGACAGGGGGCAGTTTAATGAGCAGTTCTTC. It encodes CASNPIDRGQFNEQFF.

The rearrangement uses TRBV30 and TRBJ2-3, with D possibly matching TRBD1 (6 bases). CDR3 size: 15 residues. The germline V and J ends were trimmed by 0 bases and 0 bases, with 10 bases remaining between them. The germline gives CDR1 GTSNPN, CDR2 SVGIG (reference sequence). CDR3 nucleotides: TGTGCCTGGAGTGTAGGGACATCTAGCACAGATACGCAGTATTTT. As protein: CAWSVGTSSTDTQYF. Filled out from reference TRBV30 and TRBJ2-3, the complete variable domain reads SQTIHQWPATLVQPVGSPLSLECTVEGTSNPNLYWYRQAAGRGLQLLFYSVGIGQISSEVPQNLSASRPQDRQFILSSKKLLLSDSGFYLCAWSVGTSSTDTQYFGPGTRLTVL.

This rearrangement joins TRBV7-9 to TRBJ1-1; D is undetermined. This CDR3 comprises 16 residues. The germline CDR1 and CDR2 sequences are SEHNR and FQNEAQ (reference sequence). Trimming took 0 bases from V and 4 from J, leaving 15 bases between them. The CDR3 region is CASSLALRAIGTEAFF. CDR3 coding DNA: TGTGCCAGCAGCTTAGCGTTGCGGGCCATCGGCACTGAAGCTTTCTTT.

V and J are TRBV3-1 (or the pseudogene TRBV3-2) and TRBJ1-1; no firm D call. The CDR3 loop spans 13 amino acids. Germline CDR1 reads LGHDT; CDR2 reads YNNKEL (reference sequence). The germline V and J ends were trimmed by 5 bases and 3 bases, with 10 bases remaining between them. The chain's CDR3 is CASSSNVDTEAFF. The DNA of the CDR3 is TGTGCCAGCAGCTCGAATGTGGACACTGAAGCTTTCTTT.

CDR3 DNA: TGTGCCAGCAACCTACTAGCGGAGGGCACAGATACGCAGTATTTT. Its translation: CASNLLAEGTDTQYF. V usage is TRBV28 and J usage is TRBJ2-3; TRBD2 matches 8 bases. Unmatched junction bases numbered 7, after V lost 7 bases and J lost 1 base. This CDR3 has 15 amino acids. CDR1 and CDR2 (germline): MDHEN, SYDVKM.

On this clone itself: Distinct nucleotide sequences in the sample also encode this CDR3. This rearrangement joins TRBV9 to TRBJ2-1; 13 bases match TRBD2. Germline V gene lookup returns CDR1 SGDLS and CDR2 YYNGEE. V trimming: 0 bases; J trimming: 7 bases; junction bases outside the gene matches: 1. The CDR3 covers 15 residues. DNA for the CDR3: TGTGCCAGCAGCGTAGGACTAGCGGGAGGAAATGAGCAGTTCTTC. As protein: CASSVGLAGGNEQFF.

This clone was seen just once. The chain links TRBV5-4 to TRBJ2-2; D not resolved. Trimming took 2 bases from V and 3 from J, leaving 2 bases between them. The CDR3 covers 12 residues. Germline V lookup: CDR1 SGHNT, CDR2 YYREEE (reference sequence). CDR3 protein: CASSFDTGELFF. The CDR3 bases are TGTGCCAGCAGCTTCGACACCGGGGAGCTGTTTTTT.

The CDR3 DNA sequence: TGCGCCAGCAGCCAAGTCATCCAGGGAGTCTCACCCCTCCACTTT. It translates to CASSQVIQGVSPLHF. This chain connects TRBV4-1 to TRBJ1-6, with D perhaps matching TRBD1 (5 bases). The CDR3 totals 15 residues. V was cut by 1 base and J by 10 bases, with 14 bases left in between. Germline V gives CDR1 MGHRA, CDR2 YSYEKL.

The genes are TRBV9 and TRBJ1-4, with D possibly TRBD1 on 6 matching bases. CDR1 is SGDLS, CDR2 YYNGEE, per germline. This CDR3 is 15 amino acids long. Deletions cut 3 bases from V and 4 bases from J, with 13 bases between. This CDR3 reads CASSAQTGHNEKLFF. The CDR3, as DNA: TGTGCCAGCAGCGCCCAGACAGGACATAATGAAAAACTGTTTTTT.

The V gene is TRBV3-1 (or the pseudogene TRBV3-2), the J gene TRBJ2-5; 7 bases fit TRBD1. This CDR3 comprises 14 residues. Germline CDR1 and CDR2: LGHDT and YNNKEL (reference sequence). The ends lost 4 bases at V and 1 base at J; junction bases unmatched: 3. CDR3 residues: CASSPRDSQETQYF. CDR3 coding DNA: TGTGCCAGCAGCCCCCGGGACAGCCAAGAGACCCAGTACTTC.

This clone appeared once. The chain carries TRBV6-5 and TRBJ1-3; D is undetermined. V was shortened by 2 bases and J by 2 bases, with 10 bases between the two germline ends. The CDR3 loop spans 15 amino acids. CDR1 MNHEY and CDR2 SVGAGI come from the germline V gene. CDR3 nucleotides: TGTGCCAGCAGTTACACGCCGGGAGCTGGAAACACCATATATTTT. It codes for CASSYTPGAGNTIYF.